This T cell receptor (beta chain) is from a study of blood T cell repertoires in COVID-19. Study in general: Material from acute and convalescent COVID-19 was sourced from the United States, Italy and Spain. PBMCs, B-cell-depleted T cells, or T cells provided the cDNA or gDNA that made up the material.

Authors' analysis steps: Amplification from reference gene primers served as the basis for estimated nucleated cell counts. Data came from immunoSEQ multiplex PCR; TCRdb stores just in-frame clones and leaves some out. V and J calls and clone size come straight from that table; D and trimming were deduced from the DNA. Among more than 45,000 clones, 75% to 85% were seen once, and the ten largest hold over 15%. The J segment lost 4 bases and the V segment lost 6 bases, leaving 8 bases of the junction unmatched. CDR3 size: 15 residues. CDR1 and CDR2 from the germline V gene are MNHEY and SVGAGI. Sequences were obtained from peripheral blood. This clonotype originated in a man aged 35 to 55 with acute or convalescent COVID-19. The chain recombines TRBV6-5 with TRBJ1-5; the match to TRBD1 covers 8 bases. The CDR3 DNA follows: TGTGCCAGCAGATATGGACAGGGTGGGAATCAGCCCCAGCATTTT. Its protein product is CASRYGQGGNQPQHF.